This T cell receptor beta chain emerged from a study of blood T cell repertoires in COVID-19. Study-level background: Spain, Italy and the United States supplied samples that represented acute and convalescent COVID-19. In each case, the material was cDNA or gDNA derived from T cells, B-cell-depleted T cells, or PBMCs.

Source study methods: Amplification from reference gene primers served as the basis for estimated nucleated cell counts. TCRdb's table, derived via immunoSEQ multiplex PCR, lists solely in-frame clones and lacks some. V and J calls and clone size follow that table, whereas D and trimming were derived from the DNA. The sample records about 160,000 clones, 82% being singletons. Material for sequencing was peripheral blood. The TCR comes from a woman in her 40s with COVID-19, enrolled during active disease.

CDR3 region: CASRPGGGPAVSQYF. Here the CDR3 DNA reads TGTGCCAGCAGACCTGGGGGGGGGCCGGCGGTGTCCCAGTACTTC. The chain recombines TRBV2 with TRBJ2-5, with D maybe TRBD2 (7 bases). V was shortened by 6 bases and J by 9 bases, with 23 bases between the two germline ends. Germline values: CDR1 SNHLY, CDR2 FYNNEI. CDR3 length equals 15 residues.